Below, 15 T cell receptor beta chains from the same sample are listed, as sequenced in a study of blood T cell repertoires in COVID-19. Sequencing used immunoSEQ multiplex PCR; TCRdb keeps in-frame clones, though not all of them. The repertoire consists of some 87,000 clones, with less than 85% occurring once and the leading ten covering 24%. The sample consisted of peripheral blood. Source of these receptors: a human donor in a cohort sampled during active COVID-19.

The rearrangement links TRBV5-4 to TRBJ1-2, with D unresolved. V gave up 2 bases and J gave up 6 bases, with 8 bases separating them. Germline loops: CDR1 SGHNT, CDR2 YYREEE (reference sequence). This CDR3 is built from 12 residues. This CDR3 reads CASSFAGDGYTF. The CDR3, as DNA: TGTGCCAGCAGCTTCGCCGGGGATGGCTACACCTTC.

The V gene is TRBV6-6, the J gene TRBJ1-2; D remains ambiguous. Trimming removed 1 base at V and 0 bases at J, with 9 bases between. CDR1 and CDR2 from the germline V gene are MNHNY and SVGAGI (reference sequence). This CDR3 comprises 15 residues. CDR3 in amino acids: CASSYLAEANYGYTF. The DNA of the CDR3 is TGTGCCAGCAGTTACTTGGCAGAAGCTAACTATGGCTACACCTTC.

This chain uses TRBV6-5 with TRBJ2-1, with D uncertain. Germline V gives CDR1 MNHEY, CDR2 SVGAGI. The CDR3 runs 15 residues. The germline V and J ends were trimmed by 0 bases and 10 bases, with 16 bases remaining between them. The CDR3 is CASSYSILGLEEQFF. In DNA form, the CDR3 reads TGTGCCAGCAGTTACTCGATACTGGGCCTCGAGGAGCAGTTCTTC.

The CDR3 spells CASSPQDIPYSGNTIYF. The CDR3 DNA follows: TGTGCCAGCTCACCCCAGGACATCCCATACTCTGGAAACACCATATATTTT. The V and J genes are TRBV18 and TRBJ1-3; TRBD1 is a possible D gene (5 bases). V was cut by 3 bases and J by 0 bases, with 15 bases left in between. The CDR3 is made up of 17 amino acids. Germline assignment: CDR1 KGHSH and CDR2 LQKENI.

This clone was counted only a few times. This sequence joins TRBV16 and TRBJ2-3; tentative D call: TRBD1 (5 bases). Deletions cut 0 bases from V and 0 bases from J, with 7 bases between. CDR1 KGHSY and CDR2 FQNENV come from the germline V gene. This CDR3 contains 15 residues. The CDR3 reads CASSQSRASTDTQYF. The CDR3 DNA reads TGTGCCAGCAGCCAATCCAGGGCTAGCACAGATACGCAGTATTTT.

J is TRBJ1-2 and V is TRBV10-3; possible D gene TRBD1, 6 bases. V was pared by 3 bases and J by 2 bases, with 7 bases between. The germline CDR1 and CDR2 sequences are ENHRY and SYGVKD. The CDR3 is 13 residues long. For the CDR3, the DNA is TGTGCCATCAGTGAAGACAGGAACTATGGCTACACCTTC. Its protein is CAISEDRNYGYTF.

This chain links TRBV18 with TRBJ1-4, with D perhaps TRBD1 (5 bases). This CDR3 region has 16 residues. Germline assignment: CDR1 KGHSH and CDR2 LQKENI. V was trimmed by 3 bases and J by 2 bases, leaving 13 bases between them. The chain's CDR3 is CASSPLLGGTNEKLFF. The CDR3 DNA sequence: TGTGCCAGCTCACCCTTACTTGGGGGGACTAATGAAAAACTGTTTTTT.

This chain connects TRBV3-1 (or the pseudogene TRBV3-2) to TRBJ2-1; the D is unclear. The ends were cut back, 1 base at V and 10 bases at J, with 14 bases in the middle. Germline V gene data show CDR1 as LGHDT and CDR2 as YNNKEL (reference sequence). CDR3 length: 14 amino acids. The CDR3 coding sequence is TGTGCCAGCAGCCAAGGTCATGCCTTAGCAGAGCAGTTCTTC. Translation gives CASSQGHALAEQFF.

This clone was found once. The rearrangement uses TRBV2 and TRBJ2-6; D is possibly TRBD1 (5 bases). Trimming removed 0 bases from V and 0 bases from J, with 9 bases in between. This CDR3 spans 17 amino acids. Germline CDR1 SNHLY, CDR2 FYNNEI. CDR3 region: CASSEAGLASGANVLTF. The CDR3 bases are TGTGCCAGCAGTGAAGCGGGGCTGGCCTCTGGGGCCAACGTCCTGACTTTC. The whole variable domain, remainder taken from reference TRBV2 and TRBJ2-6, is EPEVTQTPSHQVTQMGQEVILRCVPISNHLYFYWYRQILGQKVEFLVSFYNNEISEKSEIFDDQFSVERPDGSNFTLKIRSTKLEDSAMYFCASSEAGLASGANVLTFGAGSRLTVL.

The gene calls are TRBV19 and TRBJ1-5, with D possibly matching TRBD1 (6 bases). Germline V CDR1 and CDR2: LNHDA, SQIVND (reference sequence). The V and J ends lost 8 bases and 0 bases respectively, with 14 bases between them. The CDR3 spans 15 residues. CDR3 sequence (DNA): TGTGCCAGTCTGACGACAGGAATTAGCAATCAGCCCCAGCATTTT. Its translation is CASLTTGISNQPQHF.

The rearrangement uses TRBV19 and TRBJ2-6; tentative D call: TRBD2 (5 bases). The CDR3 loop spans 13 amino acids. The germline V gene encodes CDR1 LNHDA and CDR2 SQIVND (reference sequence). The ends were cut back, 7 bases at V and 2 bases at J, with 6 bases in the middle. The CDR3, as DNA: TGTGCCAGTATCGGGACTGGGGCCAACGTCCTGACTTTC. Translation: CASIGTGANVLTF.

This chain links TRBV3-1 (or the pseudogene TRBV3-2) with TRBJ1-4; a weak D match, TRBD1 (6 bases). V dropped 4 bases and J dropped 8 bases, with 20 bases sitting between them. The CDR3 runs to 16 residues. Germline CDR1 is LGHDT and CDR2 is YNNKEL (reference sequence). CDR3 residues: CASSRSGAGVGEKLFF. The CDR3 nucleotides are TGTGCCAGCAGCCGCTCGGGGGCGGGGGTTGGCGAAAAACTGTTTTTT.

The chain employs TRBV14 and TRBJ1-3; D not resolved. Germline assignment: CDR1 SGHDN and CDR2 FVKESK. This CDR3 has 17 residues. The V gene lost 6 bases and the J gene lost 0 bases, with 18 bases spanning the gap. The CDR3 DNA reads TGTGCCAGCAGTGAGGGCGGGCTGATCAACTCTGGAAACACCATATATTTT. This sequence encodes CASSEGGLINSGNTIYF. The full variable domain, its missing parts supplied by reference TRBV14 and TRBJ1-3, is EAGVTQFPSHSVIEKGQTVTLRCDPISGHDNLYWYRRVMGKEIKFLLHFVKESKQDESGMPNNRFLAERTGGTYSTLKVQPAELEDSGVYFCASSEGGLINSGNTIYFGEGSWLTVV.

The rearrangement uses TRBV18 and TRBJ2-2; the match to TRBD1 covers 7 bases. CDR3 length equals 16 residues. Germline CDR1 reads KGHSH; CDR2 reads LQKENI. J lost 2 bases, V lost 6 bases, and 9 bases had no gene match. In DNA form, the CDR3 reads TGTGCCAGCTCGCGTTCCGGGACAGTTAACACCGGGGAGCTGTTTTTT. Translated, it gives CASSRSGTVNTGELFF.

V usage is TRBV27 and J usage is TRBJ1-4, with D perhaps matching TRBD1 (6 bases). CDR1 is MNHEY, CDR2 SMNVEV, per germline (reference sequence). V lost 6 bases and J 6 bases, leaving 14 bases between the germline ends. This CDR3 has 14 residues. CDR3 DNA sequence: TGTGCCAGCAGGAAGCTGGGGGCAGATGAAAAACTGTTTTTT. Its translation is CASRKLGADEKLFF. Together with reference TRBV27 and TRBJ1-4, the CDR3 gives the full variable domain: EAQVTQNPRYLITVTGKKLTVTCSQNMNHEYMSWYRQDPGLGLRQIYYSMNVEVTDKGDVPEGYKVSRKEKRNFPLILESPSPNQTSLYFCASRKLGADEKLFFGSGTQLSVL.